A selection of T cell receptor beta chains follows, all from one sample in a study of patients and donors after allogeneic stem cell transplantation. TCRdb reanalysed the RT-PCR reads using MiXCR and keeps one entry per CDR3 protein. Among roughly 960,000 distinct CDR3 sequences listed, roughly 18% were seen once. Sequenced: blood, either unsorted or a sorted T cell fraction (not recorded which). These receptors originate from a human donor who was either an allogeneic HSCT recipient or a stem cell or donor lymphocyte infusion donor (not recorded which). It is not recorded whose cells these are; they may come from a transplant donor. CDR3s include the opening cysteine and the closing phenylalanine or tryptophan. A D gene is named only where the DNA matches it firmly. Clone size, where shown, is once, few, many, or a class for clones that have expanded.

d_gene	v_gene	abundance	j_gene	CDR3nt	CDR3aa
-	TRBV12-3/TRBV12-4	-	TRBJ1-1	TGTGCCAGCAGTAAAAACAGGGTTGAAGCTTTCTTT	CASSKNRVEAFF
-	TRBV5-1	few	TRBJ2-7	TGCGCCAGCAGAGGGGACGGGACTCTCCTTTACGAGCAGTACTTC	CASRGDGTLLYEQYF
-	TRBV12-3/TRBV12-4	many	TRBJ2-1	TGTGCCAGCAACGTAGGGGGGGTTGCCTACAATGAGCAGTTCTTC	CASNVGGVAYNEQFF
-	TRBV9	few	TRBJ2-3	TGTGCCAGCAGCGTAGGCCCCGCAGATACGCAGTATTTT	CASSVGPADTQYF
-	TRBV7-9	-	TRBJ2-7	TGTGCCAGCAGCCAGACAGAAAAGTCGTACGAGCAGTACTTC	CASSQTEKSYEQYF
-	TRBV20-1	-	TRBJ1-6	TGCAGTGCTAGGAACAGGCCAAACACTGGGGCATCCCCCCTCCACTTT	CSARNRPNTGASPLHF
TRBD1	TRBV7-2	-	TRBJ2-7	TGTGCCAGCAGCGCCGCCGGGACAGGGTTTTACGAGCAGTACTTC	CASSAAGTGFYEQYF
-	TRBV4-1	-	TRBJ1-1	TGCGCCAGCAGCCAAGGTGAAGGCGGCTCCTTTGAAGCTTTCTTT	CASSQGEGGSFEAFF
-	TRBV4-1	few	TRBJ2-3	TGCGCCAGCAAGACGCTTCGGGGAGCCACAGATACGCAGTATTTT	CASKTLRGATDTQYF
TRBD1	TRBV7-9	-	TRBJ2-7	TGTGCCAGCAGCCCAAACAGGGGGGCCTACGAGCAGTACTTC	CASSPNRGAYEQYF
TRBD1	TRBV10-3	many	TRBJ2-5	TGTGCCATCACTTCAGACAGGGAATATGGGACCCAGTACTTC	CAITSDREYGTQYF
TRBD2	TRBV5-4	-	TRBJ2-6	TGTGCCAGCAGCTTGACCATGATAGCGGGTTCTGTGAAGGGGGCCAACGTCCTGACTTTC	CASSLTMIAGSVKGANVLTF
TRBD1	TRBV12-3/TRBV12-4	many	TRBJ2-2	TGTGCCAGCAGTTTTTCAGGGGGCAACACCGGGGAGCTGTTTTTT	CASSFSGGNTGELFF
-	TRBV4-1	-	TRBJ1-2	TGCGCCAGCAGCCAAGACATGACAGATGACCTTGCATGGGGGCTTTATGGCTACACCTTC	CASSQDMTDDLAWGLYGYTF
TRBD2	TRBV3-1	-	TRBJ2-7	TGTGCCAGCAGCCAAGGAGGGGGGGCTAGCGGGAGGGGCGAGCAGTACTTC	CASSQGGGASGRGEQYF
TRBD2	TRBV6-5	-	TRBJ2-3	TGTGCCAGCAGTTACGAGTGGGGGGGAGATACGCAGTATTTT	CASSYEWGGDTQYF
-	TRBV20-1	few	TRBJ1-1	TGCAGTGCTAGAGATAGGAGGGGGAGTGAAGCTTTCTTT	CSARDRRGSEAFF
-	TRBV11-2	-	TRBJ2-7	TGTGCCAGCAGCGGTCTCCCCGAGCAGTACTTC	CASSGLPEQYF
TRBD2	TRBV29-1	-	TRBJ2-2	TGCAGCGTTGCGAATAGCGGGGGGAACACCGGGGAGCTGTTTTTT	CSVANSGGNTGELFF
-	TRBV9	many	TRBJ1-5	TGTGCCAGCAGCGTAGAGAGCAATCAGCCCCAGCATTTT	CASSVESNQPQHF
-	TRBV6-1	few	TRBJ2-5	TGTGCCAGCAGTGATCTTGAGACCCAGTACTTC	CASSDLETQYF
-	TRBV20-1	-	TRBJ2-4	TGCAGTGCTCCGTACGGGGCGGTTCTAGCCAAAAACATTCAGTACTTC	CSAPYGAVLAKNIQYF
-	TRBV13	-	TRBJ2-3	TGTGCCAGCAGCTTAAGGCGGAGCAAACCACATCAGCATACGCAGTATTTT	CASSLRRSKPHQHTQYF
TRBD2	TRBV20-1	few	TRBJ2-5	TGCAGTGCTAGGTCTGACGGGAGGCGACAGACCCAGTACTTC	CSARSDGRRQTQYF
TRBD1	TRBV20-1	many	TRBJ1-5	TGCAGTGCTAGAGAAGGACAGGGTAATCAGCCCCAGCATTTT	CSAREGQGNQPQHF
TRBD1	TRBV11-2	few	TRBJ1-3	TGTGCCAGCAGCTTAACGGGACAGGGGGTTTTGGTTGACACCATATATTTT	CASSLTGQGVLVDTIYF
-	TRBV18	-	TRBJ2-3	TGTGCCAGCTCACCAAAGGGACGGAGCACAGATACGCAGTATTTT	CASSPKGRSTDTQYF
-	TRBV10-3	-	TRBJ2-5	TGTGCCATCAGTGTGGACAGACTCCAAGAGACCCAGTACTTC	CAISVDRLQETQYF
TRBD2	TRBV7-3	few	TRBJ2-1	TGTGCCAGCAGCGCCGGGACTAGCGGTATCTACAATGAGCAGTTCTTC	CASSAGTSGIYNEQFF
-	TRBV20-1	-	TRBJ2-3	TGCAGTGCTTCCGACCTCTTCGGCACAGATACGCAGTATTTT	CSASDLFGTDTQYF
-	TRBV7-9	-	TRBJ2-7	TGTGCCAGCAGCTTACTTGGCCAGGGGCCGAGCTCCTACGAGCAGTACTTC	CASSLLGQGPSSYEQYF